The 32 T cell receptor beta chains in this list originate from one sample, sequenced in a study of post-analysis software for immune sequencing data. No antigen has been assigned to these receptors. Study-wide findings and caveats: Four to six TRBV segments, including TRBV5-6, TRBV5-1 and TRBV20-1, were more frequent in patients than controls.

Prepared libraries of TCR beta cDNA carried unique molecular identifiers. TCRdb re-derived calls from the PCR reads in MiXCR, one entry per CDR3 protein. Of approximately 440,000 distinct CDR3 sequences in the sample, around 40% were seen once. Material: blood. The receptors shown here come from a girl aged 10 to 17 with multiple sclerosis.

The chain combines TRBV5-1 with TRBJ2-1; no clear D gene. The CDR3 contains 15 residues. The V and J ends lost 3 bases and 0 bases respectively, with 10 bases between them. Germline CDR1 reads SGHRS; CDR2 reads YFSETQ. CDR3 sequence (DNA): TGCGCCAGCAGCTCTACTCAAAGCTCCTACAATGAGCAGTTCTTC. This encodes CASSSTQSSYNEQFF.

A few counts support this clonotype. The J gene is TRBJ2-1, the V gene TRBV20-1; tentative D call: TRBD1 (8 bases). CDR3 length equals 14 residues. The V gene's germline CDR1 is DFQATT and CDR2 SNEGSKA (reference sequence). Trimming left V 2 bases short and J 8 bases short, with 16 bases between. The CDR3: CSARPRTGRDEQFF. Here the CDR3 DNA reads TGCAGTGCTAGACCGAGGACAGGGAGGGATGAGCAGTTCTTC.

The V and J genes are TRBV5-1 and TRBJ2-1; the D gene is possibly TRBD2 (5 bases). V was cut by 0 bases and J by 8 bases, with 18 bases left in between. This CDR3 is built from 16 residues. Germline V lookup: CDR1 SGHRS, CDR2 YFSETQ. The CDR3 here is CASSLGIARGADEQFF. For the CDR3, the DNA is TGCGCCAGCAGCTTGGGGATAGCCAGAGGAGCGGATGAGCAGTTCTTC.

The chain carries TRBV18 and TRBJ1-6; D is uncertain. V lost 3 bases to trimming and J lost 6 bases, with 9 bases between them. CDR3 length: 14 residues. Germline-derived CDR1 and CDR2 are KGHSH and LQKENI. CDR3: CASSPAGRNSPLHF. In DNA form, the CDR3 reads TGTGCCAGCTCACCTGCCGGACGTAATTCACCCCTCCACTTT.

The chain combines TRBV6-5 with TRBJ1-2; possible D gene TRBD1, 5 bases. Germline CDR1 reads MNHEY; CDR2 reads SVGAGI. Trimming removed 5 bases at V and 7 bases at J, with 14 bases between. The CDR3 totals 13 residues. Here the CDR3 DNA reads TGTGCCAGCAGTAGTGGGGCTGCGGCTGGCTACACCTTC. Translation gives CASSSGAAAGYTF.

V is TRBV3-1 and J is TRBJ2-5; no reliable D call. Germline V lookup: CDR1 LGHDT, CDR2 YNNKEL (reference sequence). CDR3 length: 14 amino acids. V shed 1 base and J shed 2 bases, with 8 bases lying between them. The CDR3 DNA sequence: TGTGCCAGCAGCCAAGGCCAGCCACAAGAGACCCAGTACTTC. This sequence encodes CASSQGQPQETQYF.

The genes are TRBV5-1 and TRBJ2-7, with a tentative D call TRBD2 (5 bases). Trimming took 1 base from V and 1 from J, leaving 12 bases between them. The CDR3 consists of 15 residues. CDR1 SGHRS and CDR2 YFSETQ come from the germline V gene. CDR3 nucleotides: TGCGCCAGCAGCTTGCAGCCGGAGGATTCCTACGAGCAGTACTTC. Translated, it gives CASSLQPEDSYEQYF.

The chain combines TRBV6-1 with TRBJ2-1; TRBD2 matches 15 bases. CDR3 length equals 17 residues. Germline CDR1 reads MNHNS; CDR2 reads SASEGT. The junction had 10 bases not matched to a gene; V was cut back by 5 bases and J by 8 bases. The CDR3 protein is CASSSRTSGRAGDEQFF. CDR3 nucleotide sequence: TGTGCCAGCAGTAGCCGGACTAGCGGGAGGGCCGGGGATGAGCAGTTCTTC.

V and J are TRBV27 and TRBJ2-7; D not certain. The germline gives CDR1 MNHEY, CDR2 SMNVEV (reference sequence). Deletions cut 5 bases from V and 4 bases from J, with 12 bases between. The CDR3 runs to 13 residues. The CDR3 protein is CASSPASGYEQYF. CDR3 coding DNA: TGTGCCAGCAGTCCCGCGTCCGGGTACGAGCAGTACTTC.

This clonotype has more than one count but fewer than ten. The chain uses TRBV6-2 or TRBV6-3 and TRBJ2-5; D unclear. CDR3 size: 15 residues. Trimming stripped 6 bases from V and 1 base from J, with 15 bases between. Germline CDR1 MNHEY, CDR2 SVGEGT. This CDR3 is CASSPKGYRQETQYF. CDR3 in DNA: TGTGCCAGCAGCCCGAAAGGATACCGCCAAGAGACCCAGTACTTC.

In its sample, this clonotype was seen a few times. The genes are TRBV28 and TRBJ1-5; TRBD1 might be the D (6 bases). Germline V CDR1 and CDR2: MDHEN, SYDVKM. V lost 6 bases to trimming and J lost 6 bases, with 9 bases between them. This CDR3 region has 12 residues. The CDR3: CASRQGGQPQHF. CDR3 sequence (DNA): TGTGCCAGCAGACAGGGCGGTCAGCCCCAGCATTTT.

CDR3 sequence: CASSQAPGLAGEDEQFF. DNA of the CDR3: TGTGCCAGCAGCCAAGCTCCGGGACTAGCGGGAGAGGATGAGCAGTTCTTC. V and J are TRBV3-1 and TRBJ2-1; TRBD2 agrees at 14 bases. The CDR3 totals 17 residues. The germline V gene has CDR1 LGHDT and CDR2 YNNKEL (reference sequence). The trim removed 1 base at V and 8 bases at J, leaving 7 bases unmatched.

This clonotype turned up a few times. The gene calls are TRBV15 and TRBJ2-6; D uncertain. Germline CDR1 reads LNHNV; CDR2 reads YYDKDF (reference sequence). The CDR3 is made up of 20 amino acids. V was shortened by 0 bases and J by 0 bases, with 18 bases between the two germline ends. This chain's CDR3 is CATSRDERRRLSSGANVLTF. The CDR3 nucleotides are TGTGCCACCAGCAGAGATGAAAGACGCCGATTAAGCTCTGGGGCCAACGTCCTGACTTTC.

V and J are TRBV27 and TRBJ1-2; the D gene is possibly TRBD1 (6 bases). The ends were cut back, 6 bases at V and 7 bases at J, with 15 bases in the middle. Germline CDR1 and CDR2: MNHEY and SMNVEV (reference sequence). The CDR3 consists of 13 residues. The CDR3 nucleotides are TGTGCCAGCAGCAAACAGGGAGGAGGTGGCTACACCTTC. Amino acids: CASSKQGGGGYTF.

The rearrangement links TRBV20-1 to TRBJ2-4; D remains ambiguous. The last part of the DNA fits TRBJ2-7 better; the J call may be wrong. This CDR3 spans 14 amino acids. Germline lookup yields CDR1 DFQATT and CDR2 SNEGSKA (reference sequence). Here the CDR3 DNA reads TGCAGTGCCCCCCGGCTCAGGAAGGGTATCGAGCAGTACTTC. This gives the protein CSAPRLRKGIEQYF.

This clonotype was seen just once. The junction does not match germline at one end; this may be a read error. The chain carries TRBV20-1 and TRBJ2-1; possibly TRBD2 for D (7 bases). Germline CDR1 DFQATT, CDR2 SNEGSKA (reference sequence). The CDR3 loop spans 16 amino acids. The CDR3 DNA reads TGCAGTGCTAGAGATGGGTCGCGGGGGCCGTACAATGAGCGGTTCTTC. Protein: CSARDGSRGPYNERFF.

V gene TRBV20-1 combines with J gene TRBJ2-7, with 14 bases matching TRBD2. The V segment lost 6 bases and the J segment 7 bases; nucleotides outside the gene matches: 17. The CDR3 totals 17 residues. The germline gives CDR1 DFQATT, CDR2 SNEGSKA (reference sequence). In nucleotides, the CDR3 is TGCAGTGCCGAGAAGGGACTAGCGGGAGTAGGAGGAGGGGAGCAGTACTTC. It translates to CSAEKGLAGVGGGEQYF.

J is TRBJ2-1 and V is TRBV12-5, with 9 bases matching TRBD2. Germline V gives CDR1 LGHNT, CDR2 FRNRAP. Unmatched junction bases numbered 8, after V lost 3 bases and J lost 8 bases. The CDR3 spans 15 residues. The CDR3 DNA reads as TGTGCTAGTGGTTTCGCCGTAGCGGGAGTGGATGAGCAGTTCTTC. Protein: CASGFAVAGVDEQFF.

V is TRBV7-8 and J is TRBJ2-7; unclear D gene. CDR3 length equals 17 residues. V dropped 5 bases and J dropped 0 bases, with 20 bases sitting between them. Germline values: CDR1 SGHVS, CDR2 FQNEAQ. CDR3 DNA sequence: TGTGCCAGCAGCACACTTGGAAGCGCATACAACTCCTACGAGCAGTACTTC. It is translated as CASSTLGSAYNSYEQYF.

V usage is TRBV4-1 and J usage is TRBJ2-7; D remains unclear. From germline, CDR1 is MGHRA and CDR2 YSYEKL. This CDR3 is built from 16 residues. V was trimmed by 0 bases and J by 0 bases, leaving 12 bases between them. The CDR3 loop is CASSQEDLQSSYEQYF. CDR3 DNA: TGCGCCAGCAGCCAAGAAGACCTTCAGAGCTCCTACGAGCAGTACTTC.

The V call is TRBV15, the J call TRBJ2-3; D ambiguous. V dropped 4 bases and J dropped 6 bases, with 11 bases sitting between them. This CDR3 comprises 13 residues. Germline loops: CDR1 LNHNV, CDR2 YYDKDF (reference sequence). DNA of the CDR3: TGTGCCACCAGCAAAGTCCATTCCGATACGCAGTATTTT. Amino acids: CATSKVHSDTQYF.

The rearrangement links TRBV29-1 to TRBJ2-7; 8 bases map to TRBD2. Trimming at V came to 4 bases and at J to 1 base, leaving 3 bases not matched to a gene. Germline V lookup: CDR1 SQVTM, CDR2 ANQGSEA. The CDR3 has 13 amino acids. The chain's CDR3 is CSVGGLESYEQYF. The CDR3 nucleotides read TGCAGCGTTGGGGGACTAGAATCCTACGAGCAGTACTTC.

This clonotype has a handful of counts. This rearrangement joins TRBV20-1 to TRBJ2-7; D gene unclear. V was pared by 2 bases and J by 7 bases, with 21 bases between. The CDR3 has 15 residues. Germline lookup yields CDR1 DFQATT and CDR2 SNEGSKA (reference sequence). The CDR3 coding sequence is TGCAGTGCTAGACCTCGACTGCCGGCCCTACGGGAGCAGTACTTC. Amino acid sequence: CSARPRLPALREQYF.

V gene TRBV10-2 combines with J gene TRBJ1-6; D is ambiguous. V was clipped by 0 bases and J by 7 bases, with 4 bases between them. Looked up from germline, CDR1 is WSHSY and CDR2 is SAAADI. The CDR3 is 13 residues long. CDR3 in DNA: TGCGCCAGCAGTGAGTCGGGAAATTCACCCCTCCACTTT. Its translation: CASSESGNSPLHF.

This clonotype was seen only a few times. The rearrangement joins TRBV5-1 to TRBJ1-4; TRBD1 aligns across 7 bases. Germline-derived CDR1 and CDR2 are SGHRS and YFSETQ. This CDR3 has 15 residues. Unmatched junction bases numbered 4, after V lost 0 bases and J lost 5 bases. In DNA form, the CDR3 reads TGCGCCAGCAGCTTGGGACAGGGCGCGAATGAAAAACTGTTTTTT. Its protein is CASSLGQGANEKLFF. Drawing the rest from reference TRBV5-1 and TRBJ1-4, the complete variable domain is KAGVTQTPRYLIKTRGQQVTLSCSPISGHRSVSWYQQTPGQGLQFLFEYFSETQRNKGNFPGRFSGRQFSNSRSEMNVSTLELGDSALYLCASSLGQGANEKLFFGSGTQLSVL.

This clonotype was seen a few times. The CDR3 DNA reads TGTGCCAGCAGCCCCCCAAGGGGTTACGAGCAGTACTTC. It is translated as CASSPPRGYEQYF. The rearrangement joins TRBV7-2 to TRBJ2-7, with D possibly being TRBD1 (5 bases). This CDR3 is built from 13 residues. The germline V gene has CDR1 SGHTA and CDR2 FQGNSA. The ends were cut back, 5 bases at V and 4 bases at J, with 12 bases in the middle.

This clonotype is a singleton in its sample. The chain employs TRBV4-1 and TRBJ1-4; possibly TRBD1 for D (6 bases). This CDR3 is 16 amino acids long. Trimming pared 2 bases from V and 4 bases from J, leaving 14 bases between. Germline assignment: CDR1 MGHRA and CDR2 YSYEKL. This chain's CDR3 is CASSQTWAGDNEKLFF. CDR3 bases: TGCGCCAGCAGCCAAACGTGGGCAGGGGATAATGAAAAACTGTTTTTT.

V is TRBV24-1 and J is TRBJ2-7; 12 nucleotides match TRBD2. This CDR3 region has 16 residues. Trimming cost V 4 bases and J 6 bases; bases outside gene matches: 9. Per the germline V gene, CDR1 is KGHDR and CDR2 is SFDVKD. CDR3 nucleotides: TGTGCCACCAGTGACTCCAGACTAGCGGGAGTGGGCGAGCAGTACTTC. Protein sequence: CATSDSRLAGVGEQYF.

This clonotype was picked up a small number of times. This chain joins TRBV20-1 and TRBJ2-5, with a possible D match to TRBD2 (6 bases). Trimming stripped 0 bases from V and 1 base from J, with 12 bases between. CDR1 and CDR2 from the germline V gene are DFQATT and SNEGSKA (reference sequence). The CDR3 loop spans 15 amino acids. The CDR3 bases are TGCAGTGCTAGAGATCTGGCTAGCGTCCAAGAGACCCAGTACTTC. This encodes CSARDLASVQETQYF.

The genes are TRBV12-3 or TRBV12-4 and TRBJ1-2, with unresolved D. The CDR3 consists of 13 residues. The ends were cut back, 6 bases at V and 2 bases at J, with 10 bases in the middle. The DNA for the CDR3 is TGTGCCAGCAGCCCCTCGGAGAACTATGGCTACACCTTC. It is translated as CASSPSENYGYTF.

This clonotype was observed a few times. The CDR3 DNA reads TGCAGCGTTGCACTAGCTGATGGCGGGGAGCTGTTTTTT. It encodes CSVALADGGELFF. This chain joins TRBV29-1 and TRBJ2-2; D is possibly TRBD2 (6 bases). This CDR3 is built from 13 residues. V lost 4 bases and J 7 bases, leaving 13 bases between the germline ends. Germline V gene lookup returns CDR1 SQVTM and CDR2 ANQGSEA.

This CDR3 reads CASSQDIQGNYGYTF. CDR3 sequence (DNA): TGCGCCAGCAGCCAAGATATCCAGGGGAACTATGGCTACACCTTC. The chain links TRBV4-1 to TRBJ1-2; D is possibly TRBD1 (6 bases). Germline V gene lookup returns CDR1 MGHRA and CDR2 YSYEKL. This CDR3 spans 15 amino acids. Deletions cut 0 bases from V and 2 bases from J, with 10 bases between.